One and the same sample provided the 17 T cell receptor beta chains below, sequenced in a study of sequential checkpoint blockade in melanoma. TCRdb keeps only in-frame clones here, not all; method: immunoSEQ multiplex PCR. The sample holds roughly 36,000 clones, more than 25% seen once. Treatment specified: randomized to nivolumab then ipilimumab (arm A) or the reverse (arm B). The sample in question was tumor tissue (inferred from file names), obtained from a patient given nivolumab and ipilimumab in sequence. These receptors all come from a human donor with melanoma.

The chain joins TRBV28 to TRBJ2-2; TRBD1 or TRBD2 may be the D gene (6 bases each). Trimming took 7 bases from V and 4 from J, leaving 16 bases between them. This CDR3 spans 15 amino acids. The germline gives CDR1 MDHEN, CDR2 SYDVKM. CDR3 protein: CASTRQAGLTGELFF. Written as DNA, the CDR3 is TGTGCCAGCACTAGACAGGCGGGACTCACCGGGGAGCTGTTTTTT.

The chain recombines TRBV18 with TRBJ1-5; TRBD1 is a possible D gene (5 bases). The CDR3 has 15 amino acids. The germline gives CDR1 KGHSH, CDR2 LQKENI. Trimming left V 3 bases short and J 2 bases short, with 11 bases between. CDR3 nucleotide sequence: TGTGCCAGCTCACCGGGGGGGTTGGGCAATCAGCCCCAGCATTTT. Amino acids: CASSPGGLGNQPQHF.

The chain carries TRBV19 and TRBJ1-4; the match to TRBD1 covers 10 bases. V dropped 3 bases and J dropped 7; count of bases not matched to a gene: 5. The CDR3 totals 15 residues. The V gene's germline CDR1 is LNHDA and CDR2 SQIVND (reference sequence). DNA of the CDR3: TGTGCCAGTAGTATTCGGTGGACAGGGGGTGAAAAACTGTTTTTT. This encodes CASSIRWTGGEKLFF.

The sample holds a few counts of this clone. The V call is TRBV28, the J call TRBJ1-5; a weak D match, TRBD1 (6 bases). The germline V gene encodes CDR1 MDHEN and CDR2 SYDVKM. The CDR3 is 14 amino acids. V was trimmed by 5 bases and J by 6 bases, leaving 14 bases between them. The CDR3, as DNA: TGTGCCAGCAGTACAAACAGGGATAGTCAGCCCCAGCATTTT. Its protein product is CASSTNRDSQPQHF.

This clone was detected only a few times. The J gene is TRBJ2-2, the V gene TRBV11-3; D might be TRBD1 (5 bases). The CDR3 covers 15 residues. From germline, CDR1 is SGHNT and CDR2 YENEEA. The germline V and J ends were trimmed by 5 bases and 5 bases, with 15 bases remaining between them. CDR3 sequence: CASSPKGKGTGELFF. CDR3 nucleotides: TGTGCCAGCAGCCCAAAGGGGAAGGGAACCGGGGAGCTGTTTTTT.

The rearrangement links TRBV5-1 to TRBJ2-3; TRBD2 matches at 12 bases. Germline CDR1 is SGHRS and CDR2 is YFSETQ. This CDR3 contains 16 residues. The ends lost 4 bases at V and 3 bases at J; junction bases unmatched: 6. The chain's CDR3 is CASSLRGTSGTDTQYF. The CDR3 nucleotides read TGCGCCAGCAGCCTCCGGGGGACTAGCGGGACAGATACGCAGTATTTT.

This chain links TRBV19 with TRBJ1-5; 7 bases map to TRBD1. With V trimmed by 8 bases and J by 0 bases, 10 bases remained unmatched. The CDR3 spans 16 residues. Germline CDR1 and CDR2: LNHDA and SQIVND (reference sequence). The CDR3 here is CASDGGGGYSNQPQHF. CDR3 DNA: TGTGCCAGTGATGGAGGGGGCGGTTATAGCAATCAGCCCCAGCATTTT.

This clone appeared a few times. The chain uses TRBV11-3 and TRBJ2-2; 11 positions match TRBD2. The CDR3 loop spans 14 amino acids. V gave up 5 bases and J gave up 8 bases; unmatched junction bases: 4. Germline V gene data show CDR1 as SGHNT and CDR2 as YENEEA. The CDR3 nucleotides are TGTGCCAGCAGCCAGACTAGCGGGGCTGGGGAGCTGTTTTTT. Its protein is CASSQTSGAGELFF.

The CDR3 protein is CASSPAGQITDTQYF. The CDR3 nucleotides read TGTGCCAGCAGTCCGGCGGGACAGATCACAGATACGCAGTATTTT. The chain employs TRBV28 and TRBJ2-3; TRBD1 might be the D (7 bases). Trimming stripped 5 bases from V and 2 bases from J, with 14 bases between. The CDR3 is made up of 15 amino acids. Germline V CDR1 and CDR2: MDHEN, SYDVKM. The full variable domain, completed using reference TRBV28 and TRBJ2-3, is DVKVTQSSRYLVKRTGEKVFLECVQDMDHENMFWYRQDPGLGLRLIYFSYDVKMKEKGDIPEGYSVSREKKERFSLILESASTNQTSMYLCASSPAGQITDTQYFGPGTRLTVL.

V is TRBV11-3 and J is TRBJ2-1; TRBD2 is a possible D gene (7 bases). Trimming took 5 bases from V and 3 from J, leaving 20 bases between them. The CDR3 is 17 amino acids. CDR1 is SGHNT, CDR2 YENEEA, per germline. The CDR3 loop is CASSQTKMGGLYNEQFF. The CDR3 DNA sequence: TGTGCCAGCAGCCAGACGAAAATGGGGGGGCTCTACAATGAGCAGTTCTTC.

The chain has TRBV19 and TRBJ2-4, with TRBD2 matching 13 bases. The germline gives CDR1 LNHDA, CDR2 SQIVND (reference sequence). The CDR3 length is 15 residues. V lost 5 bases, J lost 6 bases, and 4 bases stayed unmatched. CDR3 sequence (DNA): TGTGCCAGTAGTCTCGGGACTAGCGGGGTAAACATTCAGTACTTC. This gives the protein CASSLGTSGVNIQYF.

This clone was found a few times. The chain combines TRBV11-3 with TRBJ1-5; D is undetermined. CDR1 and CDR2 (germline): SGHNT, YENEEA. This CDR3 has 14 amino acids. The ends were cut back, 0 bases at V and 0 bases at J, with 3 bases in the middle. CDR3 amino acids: CASSLDYSNQPQHF. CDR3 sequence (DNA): TGTGCCAGCAGCTTAGACTATAGCAATCAGCCCCAGCATTTT.

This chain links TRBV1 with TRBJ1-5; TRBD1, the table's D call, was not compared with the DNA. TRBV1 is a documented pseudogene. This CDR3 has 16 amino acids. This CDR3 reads CASSQVPGQGNQPQHF. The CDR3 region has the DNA TGCGCCAGCAGCCAGGTTCCGGGACAGGGAAATCAGCCCCAGCATTTT.

The CDR3 DNA sequence: TGTGCCAGCAGTTTTGGAGGTACTAGCGGGAACCAAGAGACCCAGTACTTC. Residues: CASSFGGTSGNQETQYF. V gene TRBV11-3 combines with J gene TRBJ2-5; TRBD2 aligns across 10 bases. CDR3 length equals 17 residues. The germline gives CDR1 SGHNT, CDR2 YENEEA. Unmatched junction bases numbered 10, after V lost 6 bases and J lost 0 bases. The variable domain in full, with the rest retrieved from reference TRBV11-3 and TRBJ2-5, is EAGVVQSPRYKIIEKKQPVAFWCNPISGHNTLYWYLQNLGQGPELLIRYENEEAVDDSQLPKDRFSAERLKGVDSTLKIQPAELGDSAVYLCASSFGGTSGNQETQYFGPGTRLLVL.

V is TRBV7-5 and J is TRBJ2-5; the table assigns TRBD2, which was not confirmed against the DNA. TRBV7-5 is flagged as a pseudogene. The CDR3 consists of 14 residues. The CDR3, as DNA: TGTGCCAGCAGCCGCATTAGCGGGGAAGGGACCCAGTACTTC. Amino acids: CASSRISGEGTQYF.

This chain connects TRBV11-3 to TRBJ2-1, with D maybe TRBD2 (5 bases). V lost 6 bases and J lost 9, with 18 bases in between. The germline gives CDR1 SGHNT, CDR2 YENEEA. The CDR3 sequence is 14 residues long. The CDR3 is CASSPSLTSGEQFF. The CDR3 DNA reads TGTGCCAGCAGTCCTTCACTAACTAGTGGTGAGCAGTTCTTC.

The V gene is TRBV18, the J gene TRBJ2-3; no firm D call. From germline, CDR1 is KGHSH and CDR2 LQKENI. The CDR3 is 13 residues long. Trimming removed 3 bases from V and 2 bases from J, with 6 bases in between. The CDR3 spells CASSPTFTDTQYF. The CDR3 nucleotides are TGTGCCAGCTCACCGACTTTCACAGATACGCAGTATTTT.